These 27 T cell receptor beta chains originate from one sample sequenced in a study of T-cell memory formation after mild COVID-19 (dated by TCRdb to about 2021). Libraries were made using 5' RACE. TCRdb shows the sequencer as Illumina NovaSeq 6000. TCRdb reprocessed the public reads (quality trimming at Q25 with fastp, clone calling with MiXCR) and kept in-frame beta chains. Rows are unified per CDR3 protein, each entry keeping the most common DNA and genes. The sample profile shows around 320,000 distinct CDR3 sequences; under 30% of them were found once. Together, the top ten hold approximately 13% of the sample. Source material: PBMCs or a T cell subset sorted from them (not recorded which). Receptors originate from an adult woman who had mild COVID-19 (a few samples of this study predate the infection). The sample titles of this study are shuffled in the database, so cell type and time point are left out; the donor was told from shared clones.

The V and J genes are TRBV29-1 and TRBJ1-2; no firm D call. CDR1 is SQVTM and CDR2 is ANQGSEA in the germline V gene. The V end was cut by 4 bases, the J end by 8 bases, with 11 bases between. The CDR3 totals 11 residues. CDR3 sequence: CSVVALKGYTF. DNA for the CDR3: TGCAGCGTTGTGGCATTAAAGGGCTACACCTTC. Full variable domain (rest looked up from reference TRBV29-1 and TRBJ1-2): SAVISQKPSRDICQRGTSLTIQCQVDSQVTMMFWYRQQPGQSLTLIATANQGSEATYESGFVIDKFPISRPNLTFSTLTVSNMSPEDSSIYLCSVVALKGYTFGSGTRLTVV.

The CDR3 sequence: CASSGGQRVKQFF. In nucleotides, the CDR3 is TGTGCCTCCTCAGGGGGACAACGAGTCAAGCAGTTCTTC. V is TRBV5-5 and J is TRBJ2-1; 7 bases are shared with TRBD1. Germline lookup yields CDR1 SGHKS and CDR2 YYEKEE (reference sequence). J gave up 11 bases and V 10 bases, and 15 bases lay outside the gene matches. The CDR3 is 13 amino acids.

V is TRBV12-5 and J is TRBJ2-1; 11 bases fit TRBD2. In germline, CDR1 is LGHNT, CDR2 FRNRAP. V was clipped by 2 bases and J by 3 bases; unmatched bases: 15. This CDR3 comprises 20 residues. The CDR3 DNA reads as TGTGCTAGTGGTTTGCCCCCCGGGACTAGCGGTGGATATATCTACAATGAGCAGTTCTTC. This translates into CASGLPPGTSGGYIYNEQFF.

The CDR3 nucleotides are TGTGCCAGCAGCCGAAACAGGGGAACCTATGGCTACACCTTC. It specifies CASSRNRGTYGYTF. This chain links TRBV3-1 with TRBJ1-2; 7 bases are a match to TRBD1. The CDR3 totals 14 residues. Germline V gives CDR1 LGHDT, CDR2 YNNKEL (reference sequence). V lost 4 bases to trimming and J lost 4 bases; unmatched junction nucleotides: 6.

There are a few counts of this clonotype. The V gene is TRBV6-6, the J gene TRBJ1-2; TRBD1 is a possible D gene (6 bases). Trimming left V 0 bases short and J 2 bases short, with 7 bases between. The CDR3 length is 14 residues. Germline V lookup: CDR1 MNHNY, CDR2 SVGAGI (reference sequence). The CDR3 loop is CASSYSDRNYGYTF. The CDR3 bases are TGTGCCAGCAGTTACTCAGACAGGAACTATGGCTACACCTTC.

This clonotype has a handful of counts. This rearrangement joins TRBV14 to TRBJ1-2; perhaps TRBD1 as D (6 bases). The germline gives CDR1 SGHDN, CDR2 FVKESK. The CDR3 is 13 amino acids. V gave up 2 bases and J gave up 5 bases, with 9 bases separating them. The CDR3 loop is CASSQQGWYGYTF. CDR3 coding DNA: TGTGCCAGCAGCCAACAGGGGTGGTATGGCTACACCTTC.

This clonotype came up a few times. The chain uses TRBV4-3 and TRBJ2-7, with no clear D. In germline, CDR1 is LGHNA, CDR2 YSLEER. The CDR3 covers 14 residues. V lost 1 base to trimming and J lost 0 bases, with 7 bases between them. CDR3 loop: CASSQVPSSYEQYF. CDR3 DNA sequence: TGCGCCAGCAGCCAAGTGCCCAGCTCCTACGAGCAGTACTTC.

The chain couples TRBV6-4 to TRBJ2-2; TRBD2 agrees at 9 bases. With 9 bases clipped from V and 4 bases from J, the junction kept 9 bases outside the gene matches. Per germline, CDR1 MRHNA and CDR2 SNTAGT. The length of the CDR3 is 15 residues. The CDR3 is CARVAGARTTGELFF. CDR3 in DNA: TGTGCCAGAGTAGCGGGGGCGCGAACCACCGGGGAGCTGTTTTTT.

J is TRBJ1-2 and V is TRBV12-3 or TRBV12-4; D gene ambiguous. The CDR3 has 12 residues. Trimming left V 1 base short and J 14 bases short, with 14 bases between. In DNA, the CDR3 is TGTGCCAGCAGTTTAGATGGTTATGTGGAAACCTTC. Translating gives CASSLDGYVETF.

This chain joins TRBV7-2 and TRBJ2-5; D could derive from TRBD1 or TRBD2 (6 bases each). Germline loops: CDR1 SGHTA, CDR2 FQGNSA. The V gene lost 1 base and the J gene lost 2 bases, with 14 bases spanning the gap. This CDR3 spans 16 amino acids. In DNA form, the CDR3 reads TGTGCCAGCAGCTTAGTTGGAGGGGGGAGGCAAGAGACCCAGTACTTC. Translating gives CASSLVGGGRQETQYF.

The genes are TRBV7-2 and TRBJ1-2; 10 bases align to TRBD1. Germline CDR1 and CDR2: SGHTA and FQGNSA. The CDR3 runs 16 residues. The V gene end was trimmed by 2 bases and the J gene end by 4 bases; junction bases not matched to a gene: 7. CDR3 sequence reads: CASSLPRTGGGYGYTF. The CDR3 DNA is TGTGCCAGCAGCTTACCCCGGACAGGGGGTGGCTATGGCTACACCTTC.

This clonotype was seen only once. The chain couples TRBV7-2 to TRBJ2-5, with 9 bases matching TRBD2. There are 16 residues in the CDR3. V shed 3 bases and J 2 bases; nucleotides not matched to a gene: 7. Looked up from germline, CDR1 is SGHTA and CDR2 is FQGNSA. The CDR3 region has the DNA TGTGCCAGCAGCTTGAATCTAGCGGGACTTCAAGAGACCCAGTACTTC. It translates to CASSLNLAGLQETQYF.

The chain combines TRBV5-1 with TRBJ2-1; D unclear. CDR1 SGHRS and CDR2 YFSETQ come from the germline V gene. This CDR3 is built from 13 residues. V was shortened by 2 bases and J by 5 bases, with 8 bases between the two germline ends. The CDR3 loop reads CASSFVGDNEQFF. DNA of the CDR3: TGCGCCAGCAGCTTTGTTGGGGACAATGAGCAGTTCTTC.

This rearrangement joins TRBV6-4 to TRBJ2-1; D perhaps matches TRBD1 (6 bases). This CDR3 has 16 amino acids. CDR1 and CDR2 from the germline V gene are MRHNA and SNTAGT. Deletions cut 2 bases from V and 3 bases from J, with 14 bases between. CDR3 in DNA: TGTGCCAGCAGTGACCGTGCAGGGGCTGGCTACAATGAGCAGTTCTTC. It codes for CASSDRAGAGYNEQFF.

This clonotype was observed a handful of times. The chain's CDR3 is CASSLAGGPISGNEQFF. CDR3 in DNA: TGCGCCAGCAGCTTAGCGGGAGGGCCAATAAGTGGCAATGAGCAGTTCTTC. This chain joins TRBV5-1 and TRBJ2-1; TRBD2 matches 10 bases. CDR1 SGHRS and CDR2 YFSETQ come from the germline V gene. V dropped 2 bases and J dropped 6; count of bases not matched to a gene: 11. This CDR3 region has 17 residues.

A few counts support this clonotype. The rearrangement joins TRBV12-3 or TRBV12-4 to TRBJ2-3; TRBD1 might be the D (7 bases). CDR3 size: 16 residues. Trimming cost V 6 bases and J 2 bases, with 18 bases left between them. CDR3 in amino acids: CASSPRRGPFTDTQYF. DNA for the CDR3: TGTGCCAGCAGCCCTCGGAGGGGGCCTTTCACAGATACGCAGTATTTT.

This rearrangement joins TRBV12-3 or TRBV12-4 to TRBJ1-2, with unresolved D. V lost 7 bases, J lost 4 bases, and 7 bases lay in between. This CDR3 comprises 11 residues. CDR3: CASKEGYGYTF. CDR3 DNA: TGTGCCAGCAAGGAGGGCTATGGCTACACCTTC.

The chain joins TRBV4-2 to TRBJ2-7; TRBD2 might be the D (6 bases). Germline V gene data show CDR1 as LGHNA and CDR2 as YNFKEQ. Trimming took 0 bases from V and 5 from J, leaving 11 bases between them. The CDR3 extends over 14 amino acids. The CDR3 spells CASSQERWGDEQYF. The CDR3 DNA reads TGTGCCAGCAGCCAAGAAAGGTGGGGGGACGAGCAGTACTTC.

The chain joins TRBV29-1 to TRBJ1-2; 9 nucleotides align to TRBD1. Looked up from germline, CDR1 is SQVTM and CDR2 is ANQGSEA. This CDR3 spans 12 amino acids. V lost 6 bases, J lost 6 bases, and 5 bases stayed unmatched. CDR3 DNA: TGCAGCGTCACACAGGGGGCTCATGGCTACACCTTC. Encoded protein: CSVTQGAHGYTF.

This clonotype showed up just once. The chain couples TRBV25-1 to TRBJ1-3; possibly TRBD1 for D (5 bases). Germline values: CDR1 MGHDK, CDR2 SYGVNS. There are 18 residues in the CDR3. V lost 6 bases to trimming and J lost 0 bases, with 21 bases between them. CDR3 amino acids: CASRRGLGQSSSGNTIYF. The CDR3 nucleotides are TGTGCCAGCAGAAGAGGACTGGGGCAGTCCAGCTCTGGAAACACCATATATTTT.

This clonotype was counted only a few times. This sequence joins TRBV7-3 and TRBJ2-3; 11 bases map to TRBD2. Germline assignment: CDR1 SGHTA and CDR2 FQGTGA. The CDR3 is 16 residues long. Losses at the gene ends were 4 bases for V and 4 bases for J; bases not matched to a gene: 7. The CDR3 nucleotides are TGTGCCAGCAGCTCGCTACTAGCGGGAGCTCCAGATACGCAGTATTTT. It translates to CASSSLLAGAPDTQYF. The full variable domain, in which reference TRBV7-3 and TRBJ2-3 provide the parts outside the CDR3, is GAGVSQTPSNKVTEKGKYVELRCDPISGHTALYWYRQSLGQGPEFLIYFQGTGAADDSGLPNDRFFAVRPEGSVSTLKIQRTERGDSAVYLCASSSLLAGAPDTQYFGPGTRLTVL.

This clonotype was counted a few times. DNA for the CDR3: TGCAGCGTTGAATGGTCTAGCAGTTACACAGATACGCAGTATTTT. The encoded protein is CSVEWSSSYTDTQYF. V and J are TRBV29-1 and TRBJ2-3, with a weak D call TRBD2 (5 bases). Germline CDR1 is SQVTM and CDR2 is ANQGSEA. Trimming shortened V by 2 bases and J by 2 bases, and 14 bases separated the two germline ends. This CDR3 spans 15 amino acids.

This clonotype came up a few times. The genes are TRBV5-1 and TRBJ1-1, with D unresolved. From germline, CDR1 is SGHRS and CDR2 YFSETQ. V gave up 0 bases and J gave up 0 bases, with 12 bases separating them. The CDR3 sequence is 16 residues long. CDR3 bases: TGCGCCAGCAGCTTGGTAGGGTCGTCACTGAACACTGAAGCTTTCTTT. Its translation is CASSLVGSSLNTEAFF.

A few counts support this clonotype. The V gene is TRBV5-1, the J gene TRBJ2-5; 12 nucleotides agree with TRBD2. V shed 0 bases, J shed 10 bases, and the junction held 4 bases outside the gene matches. Germline V gives CDR1 SGHRS, CDR2 YFSETQ. CDR3 length: 14 amino acids. The CDR3 sequence is CASSLGTSGVFQYF. As DNA, the CDR3 is TGCGCCAGCAGCTTGGGGACTAGCGGGGTATTCCAGTACTTC.

The chain is built from TRBV5-1 and TRBJ2-7; 9 nucleotides align to TRBD1. Per the germline V gene, CDR1 is SGHRS and CDR2 is YFSETQ. V gave up 4 bases and J gave up 0 bases; unmatched junction bases: 5. The CDR3 runs 15 residues. The CDR3 DNA reads TGCGCCAGCAGCCAGGACAGGGGATACTCCTACGAGCAGTACTTC. Residues: CASSQDRGYSYEQYF.

The chain has TRBV5-1 and TRBJ1-1; D is unclear. This CDR3 has 13 residues. Germline CDR1 reads SGHRS; CDR2 reads YFSETQ. Trimming cost V 0 bases and J 8 bases, with 11 bases left between them. CDR3 amino acids: CASSLGSVREAFF. CDR3 nucleotides: TGCGCCAGCAGCTTGGGATCGGTCAGGGAAGCTTTCTTT. Drawing the rest from reference TRBV5-1 and TRBJ1-1, the complete variable domain is KAGVTQTPRYLIKTRGQQVTLSCSPISGHRSVSWYQQTPGQGLQFLFEYFSETQRNKGNFPGRFSGRQFSNSRSEMNVSTLELGDSALYLCASSLGSVREAFFGQGTRLTVV.

This clonotype has a handful of counts. J is TRBJ1-1 and V is TRBV10-3, with D possibly TRBD1 on 5 matching bases. Per the germline V gene, CDR1 is ENHRY and CDR2 is SYGVKD. V shed 4 bases and J shed 3 bases, with 15 bases lying between them. This CDR3 spans 15 amino acids. CDR3 in DNA: TGTGCCATCAGTGGGCGGGGGGACCCGGACACTGAAGCTTTCTTT. Residues: CAISGRGDPDTEAFF.